This T cell receptor (beta chain) came from a study of monozygotic twins with inflammatory bowel disease. The CDR3 extends over 15 amino acids. Germline CDR1 reads MNHNS; CDR2 reads SASEGT. TCRdb derives one entry per CDR3 protein from the 5' RACE reads, leaving out DNA. Its table records 350,000 to 550,000 distinct CDR3 sequences. Sequencing was done on a sample of blood. This TCR was sampled from a human donor with ulcerative colitis or Crohn's disease, or a healthy co-twin of an affected twin (not recorded which). V gene TRBV6-1 combines with J gene TRBJ1-2; TCRdb calls TRBD1, which cannot be checked without DNA. CDR3 amino acids: CASSHGKDSSYGYTF.